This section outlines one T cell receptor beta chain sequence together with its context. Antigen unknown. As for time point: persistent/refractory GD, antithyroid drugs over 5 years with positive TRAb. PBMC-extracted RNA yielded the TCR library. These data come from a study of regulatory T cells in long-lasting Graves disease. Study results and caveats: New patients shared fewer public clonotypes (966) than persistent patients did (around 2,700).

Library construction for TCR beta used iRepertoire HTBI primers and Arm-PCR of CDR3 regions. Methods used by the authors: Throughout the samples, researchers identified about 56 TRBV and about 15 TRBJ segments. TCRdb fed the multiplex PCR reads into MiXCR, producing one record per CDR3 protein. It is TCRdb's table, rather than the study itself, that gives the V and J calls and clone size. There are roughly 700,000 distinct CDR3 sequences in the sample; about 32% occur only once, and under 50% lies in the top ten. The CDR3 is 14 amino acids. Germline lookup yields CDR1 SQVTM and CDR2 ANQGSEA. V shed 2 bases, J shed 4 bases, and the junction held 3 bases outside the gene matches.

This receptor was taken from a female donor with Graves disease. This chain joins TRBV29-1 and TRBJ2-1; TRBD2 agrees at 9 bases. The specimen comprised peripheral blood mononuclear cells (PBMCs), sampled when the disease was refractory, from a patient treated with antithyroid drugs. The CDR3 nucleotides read TGCAGCGTTGAACCTAGCGGGGATTACAATGAGCAGTTCTTC. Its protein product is CSVEPSGDYNEQFF.